The 5 T cell receptor beta chains in this list originate from one sample, sequenced in a study of T cell responses to AZD1222 COVID-19 vaccine. Data came from immunoSEQ multiplex PCR; TCRdb stores just in-frame clones and leaves some out. The sample lists 65,000 to 90,000 clones; roughly nine tenths were seen once. This material consisted of peripheral blood, taken 28 days after the second AZD1222 dose. The origin of the receptors is an adult who received the AZD1222 COVID-19 vaccine.

This clone was seen more than once but under ten times. Within the sample, other DNA sequences also encode this same CDR3. The V and J genes are TRBV7-3 and TRBJ2-1; D call uncertain. The CDR3 length is 12 residues. Germline V CDR1 and CDR2: SGHTA, FQGTGA. The V and J ends lost 2 bases and 7 bases respectively, with 6 bases between them. CDR3 sequence (DNA): TGTGCCAGCAGCTTATCTGGAAATGAGCAGTTCTTC. Protein: CASSLSGNEQFF.

In this sample, this clone turned up a few times. The chain combines TRBV5-3 with TRBJ2-3; 8 nucleotides match TRBD2. TRBV5-3 has ORF status, its function being uncertain. The CDR3 extends over 14 amino acids. V lost 7 bases, J lost 6 bases, and 10 bases stayed unmatched. CDR3 sequence (DNA): TGTGCCAGAGTCCTCCGGGAGGGGGAGGATACGCAGTATTTT. Protein sequence: CARVLREGEDTQYF.

In this sample, this clone turned up once. V gene TRBV2 combines with J gene TRBJ1-4; D remains ambiguous. Germline V gene lookup returns CDR1 SNHLY and CDR2 FYNNEI. This CDR3 has 12 amino acids. Written as DNA, the CDR3 is TGTGCGAGCGGACTCCTGGGGGAAAAACTGTTTTTT. It yields the protein CASGLLGEKLFF.

V and J are TRBV5-1 and TRBJ2-7; possible D gene TRBD2, 5 bases. This CDR3 is 14 amino acids long. V was clipped by 3 bases and J by 2 bases, with 12 bases between them. Germline V gene sequence: CDR1 SGHRS, CDR2 YFSETQ. CDR3 DNA sequence: TGCGCCAGCAGCTCGGGATCGCCCCCCTACGAGCAGTACTTC. It specifies CASSSGSPPYEQYF.

The rearrangement links TRBV4-1 to TRBJ1-5; the D gene is possibly TRBD1 (5 bases). V lost 4 bases and J lost 6, with 16 bases in between. The germline V gene encodes CDR1 MGHRA and CDR2 YSYEKL. The CDR3 has 15 residues. The CDR3 is CASSPWRGEGQPQHF. Written as DNA, the CDR3 is TGCGCCAGCAGCCCCTGGCGAGGGGAAGGTCAGCCCCAGCATTTT.